This TCR beta chain emerged from a study of blood T cell repertoires in COVID-19. Participants reported their clinical history, and cohort assignment relied on those reports. From germline, CDR1 is MNHEY and CDR2 SVGAGI. With V trimmed by 6 bases and J by 7 bases, 5 bases remained unmatched. The length of the CDR3 is 15 residues. Using immunoSEQ multiplex PCR, the repertoire was profiled, and TCRdb retains in-frame clones only, with some absent. In the table there are a few hundred thousand clones, about 88% of which are singletons. The TCR originated in a woman aged 18-29 years who had been exposed to COVID-19. The chain recombines TRBV6-5 with TRBJ2-1; TRBD2 matches at 14 bases. The sequenced sample consisted of PBMCs or T cells enriched from blood (not recorded which). The CDR3 is CASRYGLAGGNEQFF. For the CDR3, the DNA is TGTGCCAGCAGATACGGACTAGCGGGAGGAAATGAGCAGTTCTTC.